The 31 T cell receptor beta chains below come from one sample, sequenced in a study of OX40 agonist ivuxolimab in advanced cancers. The data were produced by immunoSEQ multiplex PCR, yet TCRdb's version contains in-frame clones alone and is incomplete. The sample holds some 70,000 clones, around 93% seen once. This specimen consisted of CD4+ or CD8+ T cells sorted from blood, obtained in a trial of the OX40 agonist ivuxolimab. Receptors were obtained from an adult with an advanced solid tumor such as melanoma, head and neck, liver or kidney cancer.

The gene calls are TRBV5-1 and TRBJ2-1; 10 positions match TRBD1. The CDR3 loop spans 16 amino acids. Germline assignment: CDR1 SGHRS and CDR2 YFSETQ. V shed 0 bases and J 4 bases; nucleotides not matched to a gene: 4. CDR3 residues: CASSLGDRGVYNEQFF. DNA of the CDR3: TGCGCCAGCAGCTTGGGGGACAGGGGAGTATACAATGAGCAGTTCTTC.

This clone was seen a few times. This chain joins TRBV7-9 and TRBJ2-7; D uncertain. There are 14 residues in the CDR3. In germline, CDR1 is SEHNR, CDR2 FQNEAQ (reference sequence). With 2 bases removed from V and 2 bases from J, the gap between germline ends came to 10 bases. CDR3 sequence (DNA): TGTGCCAGCAGCTTATCGGACGGAGCCTACGAGCAGTACTTC. Encoded protein: CASSLSDGAYEQYF.

The rearrangement joins TRBV5-6 to TRBJ2-4, with TRBD1 matching 7 bases. The CDR3 covers 14 residues. J lost 8 bases, V lost 2 bases, and 7 bases had no gene match. Germline-derived CDR1 and CDR2 are SGHDT and YYEEEE. CDR3 loop: CASSFGQGEYIQYF. The CDR3 DNA sequence: TGTGCCAGCAGCTTCGGCCAGGGGGAATACATTCAGTACTTC.

The V gene is TRBV19, the J gene TRBJ2-3; 7 nucleotides agree with TRBD2. Germline V gives CDR1 LNHDA, CDR2 SQIVND (reference sequence). Unmatched junction bases numbered 5, after V lost 3 bases and J lost 2 bases. The CDR3 is 15 amino acids. CDR3 coding DNA: TGTGCCAGTAGTATTCTAGCGGATTTCACAGATACGCAGTATTTT. As protein: CASSILADFTDTQYF.

The V gene is TRBV27, the J gene TRBJ1-2; D not resolved. V lost 3 bases to trimming and J lost 5 bases, with 10 bases between them. Germline values: CDR1 MNHEY, CDR2 SMNVEV (reference sequence). This CDR3 is 13 amino acids long. The DNA for the CDR3 is TGTGCCAGCAGTTTTGGACCGCGGTATGGCTACACCTTC. Translation gives CASSFGPRYGYTF.

V gene TRBV15 combines with J gene TRBJ1-1; D is uncertain. The V end was cut by 0 bases, the J end by 0 bases, with 8 bases between. The length of the CDR3 is 15 residues. Germline V gene sequence: CDR1 LNHNV, CDR2 YYDKDF (reference sequence). The CDR3 loop is CATSRDLGLNTEAFF. The CDR3 nucleotides read TGTGCCACCAGCAGAGATCTGGGCTTGAACACTGAAGCTTTCTTT.

This chain connects TRBV30 to TRBJ1-4; D call uncertain. CDR1 is GTSNPN, CDR2 SVGIG, per germline (reference sequence). V shed 7 bases and J shed 8 bases, with 11 bases lying between them. The CDR3 sequence is 11 residues long. Written as DNA, the CDR3 is TGTGCCTTGCACAGCGGGGAAAAACTGTTTTTT. Its translation: CALHSGEKLFF.

The chain joins TRBV5-1 to TRBJ2-7; D is unclear. The germline V gene encodes CDR1 SGHRS and CDR2 YFSETQ. The V gene lost 3 bases and the J gene lost 3 bases, with 10 bases spanning the gap. The CDR3 extends over 13 amino acids. The CDR3 sequence: CASSSGSGYEQYF. CDR3 sequence (DNA): TGCGCCAGCAGCTCCGGGTCCGGCTACGAGCAGTACTTC.

CDR3 in amino acids: CASIIGDVGTIYF. Written as DNA, the CDR3 is TGTGCCAGCATTATCGGGGACGTCGGCACCATATATTTT. The rearrangement joins TRBV6-1 to TRBJ1-3; the D gene is possibly TRBD1 (5 bases). The CDR3 has 13 residues. CDR1 and CDR2 (germline): MNHNS, SASEGT. Trimming took off 7 bases at V and 9 bases at J, with 16 bases between the two ends.

This sequence joins TRBV7-9 and TRBJ2-3; D is unclear. The germline gives CDR1 SEHNR, CDR2 FQNEAQ (reference sequence). This CDR3 comprises 12 residues. The germline V and J ends were trimmed by 1 base and 6 bases, with 5 bases remaining between them. CDR3 nucleotide sequence: TGTGCCAGCAGCTTAGAGTGGGATACGCAGTATTTT. This translates into CASSLEWDTQYF.

The chain has TRBV5-1 and TRBJ1-1; weak D call: TRBD1 (5 bases). Germline CDR1 reads SGHRS; CDR2 reads YFSETQ. Between the trimmed V and J ends, which lost 0 bases and 2 bases, there was a span of 11 bases. The CDR3 is 15 residues long. CDR3 loop: CASSLAGGSNTEAFF. CDR3 DNA: TGCGCCAGCAGCTTGGCCGGGGGGAGCAACACTGAAGCTTTCTTT. Full variable domain (outside the CDR3, taken from reference TRBV5-1 and TRBJ1-1): KAGVTQTPRYLIKTRGQQVTLSCSPISGHRSVSWYQQTPGQGLQFLFEYFSETQRNKGNFPGRFSGRQFSNSRSEMNVSTLELGDSALYLCASSLAGGSNTEAFFGQGTRLTVV.

The genes are TRBV9 and TRBJ2-2; 10 bases align to TRBD2. The V and J ends lost 4 bases and 5 bases, in that order; junction bases with no gene match: 5. The CDR3 has 15 residues. The germline gives CDR1 SGDLS, CDR2 YYNGEE. The DNA for the CDR3 is TGTGCCAGCAGCCTGACTAGCGGGTCTACCGGGGAGCTGTTTTTT. Its translation is CASSLTSGSTGELFF.

This sequence joins TRBV2 and TRBJ1-5; tentative D call: TRBD1 (5 bases). CDR1 and CDR2 (germline): SNHLY, FYNNEI. The CDR3 totals 18 residues. V lost 3 bases to trimming and J lost 11 bases, with 29 bases between them. CDR3 in amino acids: CASSDAPWADRSLGAQHF. Written as DNA, the CDR3 is TGTGCCAGCAGTGACGCACCTTGGGCAGATCGTTCCTTAGGGGCCCAGCATTTT.

The J gene is TRBJ1-4, the V gene TRBV6-1; D unclear. The CDR3 consists of 18 residues. Trimming cost V 0 bases and J 0 bases, with 14 bases left between them. From germline, CDR1 is MNHNS and CDR2 SASEGT. This chain's CDR3 is CASSEAPLSLSTNEKLFF. CDR3 DNA sequence: TGTGCCAGCAGTGAAGCGCCCCTAAGTCTGTCAACTAATGAAAAACTGTTTTTT.

The J gene is TRBJ2-3, the V gene TRBV2, with 7 bases matching TRBD1. Germline CDR1 reads SNHLY; CDR2 reads FYNNEI. The CDR3 loop spans 15 amino acids. Unmatched junction bases numbered 7, after V lost 7 bases and J lost 0 bases. The DNA of the CDR3 is TGTGCCAGCATCGGGACAGCCTCTAGCACAGATACGCAGTATTTT. It specifies CASIGTASSTDTQYF.

The chain combines TRBV6-1 with TRBJ2-5, with 8 bases matching TRBD2. Losses at the gene ends were 11 bases for V and 4 bases for J; bases not matched to a gene: 9. Germline CDR1 is MNHNS and CDR2 is SASEGT. The CDR3 runs 13 residues. CDR3 bases: TGTGCCGTCTCGGGGGGGCCGGGAGAGACCCAGTACTTC. It codes for CAVSGGPGETQYF.

This clone turned up a few times. The V gene is TRBV7-8, the J gene TRBJ1-1; D not certain. Trimming removed 5 bases at V and 0 bases at J, with 7 bases between. The CDR3 is made up of 13 amino acids. In germline, CDR1 is SGHVS, CDR2 FQNEAQ. CDR3 bases: TGTGCCAGCAGCAGTACACTGAACACTGAAGCTTTCTTT. This sequence encodes CASSSTLNTEAFF. Drawing the rest from reference TRBV7-8 and TRBJ1-1, the complete variable domain is GAGVSQSPRYKVAKRGQDVALRCDPISGHVSLFWYQQALGQGPEFLTYFQNEAQLDKSGLPSDRFFAERPEGSVSTLKIQRTQQEDSAVYLCASSSTLNTEAFFGQGTRLTVV.

The chain recombines TRBV11-2 with TRBJ2-7; D remains unclear. CDR3 size: 18 residues. V lost 3 bases, J lost 0 bases, and 21 bases lay in between. CDR1 and CDR2 (germline): SGHAT, FQNNGV. CDR3 amino acids: CASSLMSPGGLSSYEQYF. The DNA for the CDR3 is TGTGCCAGCAGCTTGATGTCGCCTGGCGGCCTCAGCTCCTACGAGCAGTACTTC.

V is TRBV11-1 and J is TRBJ2-7, with TRBD1 matching 9 bases. The CDR3 is 14 residues long. The J segment lost 6 bases and the V segment lost 4 bases, leaving 7 bases of the junction unmatched. The germline V gene encodes CDR1 SGHAT and CDR2 FQDESV (reference sequence). CDR3 bases: TGTGCCAGCAGCTATCCGGGACAGGGAGGCGAGCAGTACTTC. This translates into CASSYPGQGGEQYF.

V gene TRBV11-3 combines with J gene TRBJ1-5; D not resolved. CDR1 and CDR2 (germline): SGHNT, YENEEA. The V gene lost 1 base and the J gene lost 5 bases, with 15 bases spanning the gap. The CDR3 is 16 amino acids. CDR3 in DNA: TGTGCCAGCAGCTTAGGTTACAGACCCAAGGATCAGCCCCAGCATTTT. Protein sequence: CASSLGYRPKDQPQHF.

V is TRBV25-1 and J is TRBJ1-1; D is possibly TRBD1 (5 bases). CDR1 is MGHDK, CDR2 SYGVNS, per germline. The length of the CDR3 is 15 residues. V was cut by 1 base and J by 5 bases, with 14 bases left in between. CDR3 coding DNA: TGTGCCAGCAGTGAATCGATCCCAGGGCGGACTGAAGCTTTCTTT. Its protein product is CASSESIPGRTEAFF.

The chain carries TRBV9 and TRBJ1-1; 8 nucleotides align to TRBD1. This CDR3 contains 17 residues. From germline, CDR1 is SGDLS and CDR2 YYNGEE. V shed 0 bases, J shed 6 bases, and the junction held 13 bases outside the gene matches. The CDR3 DNA is TGTGCCAGCAGCGTAGATACCCCTGGGACAGGTTTACCTGAAGCTTTCTTT. Amino acids: CASSVDTPGTGLPEAFF.

The chain employs TRBV18 and TRBJ2-6; unclear D gene. Trimming left V 0 bases short and J 2 bases short, with 5 bases between. The CDR3 sequence is 15 residues long. Germline CDR1 and CDR2: KGHSH and LQKENI. The CDR3 is CASSPPNTGANVLTF. In DNA form, the CDR3 reads TGTGCCAGCTCACCACCTAACACTGGGGCCAACGTCCTGACTTTC. The entire variable domain, with the rest obtained from reference TRBV18 and TRBJ2-6, is as follows: NAGVMQNPRHLVRRRGQEARLRCSPMKGHSHVYWYRQLPEEGLKFMVYLQKENIIDESGMPKERFSAEFPKEGPSILRIQQVVRGDSAAYFCASSPPNTGANVLTFGAGSRLTVL.

The genes are TRBV6-1 and TRBJ1-2; D is unclear. CDR3 length: 13 amino acids. V lost 3 bases, J lost 4 bases, and 9 bases lay in between. Per the germline V gene, CDR1 is MNHNS and CDR2 is SASEGT. CDR3 region: CASSDGFIYGYTF. CDR3 coding DNA: TGTGCCAGCAGTGATGGGTTCATCTATGGCTACACCTTC.

This clone was detected once. This sequence joins TRBV6-1 and TRBJ1-5; D is undetermined. Trimming took off 7 bases at V and 10 bases at J, with 17 bases between the two ends. The CDR3 runs to 13 residues. Germline assignment: CDR1 MNHNS and CDR2 SASEGT. The chain's CDR3 is CASTEGGLSPQHF. Written as DNA, the CDR3 is TGTGCCAGCACCGAGGGAGGACTGTCCCCCCAGCATTTT.

The V call is TRBV6-5, the J call TRBJ2-7; possibly TRBD1 or TRBD2 for D (5 bases each). There are 15 residues in the CDR3. The V and J ends lost 6 bases and 1 base respectively, with 16 bases between them. Germline V gives CDR1 MNHEY, CDR2 SVGAGI. CDR3 nucleotide sequence: TGTGCCAGCAGCCTAGTCTCGGGGCAGTCCTACGAGCAGTACTTC. Protein product: CASSLVSGQSYEQYF.

This chain links TRBV2 with TRBJ2-5; 8 bases match TRBD2. CDR1 SNHLY and CDR2 FYNNEI come from the germline V gene. The J segment lost 4 bases and the V segment lost 4 bases, leaving 11 bases of the junction unmatched. There are 16 residues in the CDR3. This CDR3 reads CASSGVFGSGGETQYF. Here the CDR3 DNA reads TGTGCCAGCAGTGGGGTGTTCGGGAGCGGGGGAGAGACCCAGTACTTC.

The chain joins TRBV10-3 to TRBJ2-1, with D unresolved. CDR1 is ENHRY, CDR2 SYGVKD, per germline. The V end lost 11 bases, the J end lost 6 bases, and 11 bases lay between the germline ends. The CDR3 runs 11 residues. The CDR3 protein is CAALSTNEQFF. CDR3 sequence (DNA): TGTGCCGCGTTAAGTACCAATGAGCAGTTCTTC.

This clone was recorded once. The rearrangement joins TRBV18 to TRBJ1-5; D gene unclear. Trimming removed 2 bases from V and 6 bases from J, with 8 bases in between. CDR1 and CDR2 (germline): KGHSH, LQKENI. This CDR3 contains 13 residues. CDR3 amino acids: CASSPETSQPQHF. The CDR3, as DNA: TGTGCCAGCTCACCAGAGACCTCTCAGCCCCAGCATTTT.

The chain couples TRBV29-1 to TRBJ2-2; 14 positions agree with TRBD2. The V gene end was trimmed by 6 bases and the J gene end by 4 bases; junction bases not matched to a gene: 1. The length of the CDR3 is 14 residues. CDR1 SQVTM and CDR2 ANQGSEA come from the germline V gene. The CDR3 is CSVGTSGGTGELFF. The CDR3 DNA is TGCAGCGTAGGGACTAGCGGGGGCACCGGGGAGCTGTTTTTT.

The chain recombines TRBV6-1 with TRBJ1-4; D unclear. The V gene lost 5 bases and the J gene lost 5 bases, with 3 bases spanning the gap. Germline-derived CDR1 and CDR2 are MNHNS and SASEGT. This CDR3 is built from 11 residues. For the CDR3, the DNA is TGTGCCAGCAGTCAGAATGAAAAACTGTTTTTT. It specifies CASSQNEKLFF.